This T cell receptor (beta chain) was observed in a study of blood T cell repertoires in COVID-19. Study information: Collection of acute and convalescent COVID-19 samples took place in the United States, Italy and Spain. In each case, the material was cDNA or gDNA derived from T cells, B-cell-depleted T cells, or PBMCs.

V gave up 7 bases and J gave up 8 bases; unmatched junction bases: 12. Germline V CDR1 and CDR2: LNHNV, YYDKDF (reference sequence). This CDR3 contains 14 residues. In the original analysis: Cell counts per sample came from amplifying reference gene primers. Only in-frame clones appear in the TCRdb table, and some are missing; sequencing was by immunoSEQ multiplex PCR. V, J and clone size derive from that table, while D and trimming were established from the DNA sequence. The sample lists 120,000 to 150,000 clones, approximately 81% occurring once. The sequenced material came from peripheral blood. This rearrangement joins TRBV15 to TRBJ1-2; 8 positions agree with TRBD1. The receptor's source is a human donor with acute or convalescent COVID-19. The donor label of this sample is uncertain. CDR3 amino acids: CATIDVDRGSGYTF. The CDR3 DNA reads TGTGCCACCATCGACGTTGACAGGGGAAGCGGCTACACCTTC.